A single sample gave rise to the 11 T cell receptor beta chains below, sequenced in a study of cytomegalovirus exposure and HLA in healthy donors. Sequenced by immunoSEQ multiplex PCR; TCRdb stores in-frame clones only, minus some. The sample holds about 220,000 clones, about 93% seen once. Sequenced sample: PBMCs. The receptor source for this set is a woman between 18 and 29 years old in good health and CMV-seronegative.

The CDR3 loop reads CSSRATGESDTQYF. The CDR3 DNA follows: TGCAGCTCGAGAGCGACAGGGGAATCAGATACGCAGTATTTT. The chain uses TRBV29-1 and TRBJ2-3, with TRBD1 matching over 8 bases. CDR1 SQVTM and CDR2 ANQGSEA come from the germline V gene. The J segment lost 4 bases and the V segment lost 8 bases, leaving 11 bases of the junction unmatched. The CDR3 is 14 residues long.

V gene TRBV30 combines with J gene TRBJ2-5; D unresolved. CDR1 is GTSNPN, CDR2 SVGIG, per germline (reference sequence). Trimming removed 2 bases from V and 4 bases from J, with 11 bases in between. The CDR3 has 13 residues. The chain's CDR3 is CAWSRGAGETQYF. CDR3 bases: TGTGCCTGGAGTAGAGGCGCCGGAGAGACCCAGTACTTC.

This clone showed up just once. This chain connects TRBV28 to TRBJ2-1, with D possibly being TRBD2 (6 bases). Between the trimmed V and J ends, which lost 8 bases and 6 bases, there was a span of 20 bases. The CDR3 is made up of 15 amino acids. Germline V gene data show CDR1 as MDHEN and CDR2 as SYDVKM. The CDR3 DNA reads TGTGCCAGCCGATCAGCCCCGGGACTGGTCAATGAGCAGTTCTTC. This sequence encodes CASRSAPGLVNEQFF.

This rearrangement joins TRBV30 to TRBJ2-6; 11 nucleotides agree with TRBD1. Germline V gives CDR1 GTSNPN, CDR2 SVGIG (reference sequence). The J segment lost 0 bases and the V segment lost 6 bases, leaving 4 bases of the junction unmatched. The CDR3 is made up of 16 amino acids. The CDR3 DNA follows: TGTGCCTGCCGGGACAGGGGGTACTCTGGGGCCAACGTCCTGACTTTC. Translated, it gives CACRDRGYSGANVLTF.

The rearrangement uses TRBV28 and TRBJ2-1, with TRBD1 as a possible D gene (5 bases). The V gene lost 5 bases and the J gene lost 5 bases, with 13 bases spanning the gap. The CDR3 consists of 14 residues. The germline gives CDR1 MDHEN, CDR2 SYDVKM. As DNA, the CDR3 is TGTGCCAGCAGTGGGGCGACAGAAGACAATGAGCAGTTCTTC. Translating gives CASSGATEDNEQFF.

The chain joins TRBV7-3 to TRBJ2-5, with TRBD1 matching over 7 bases. Germline assignment: CDR1 SGHTA and CDR2 FQGTGA. The CDR3 is 16 amino acids. Trimming at V came to 5 bases and at J to 5 bases, leaving 14 bases not matched to a gene. The DNA of the CDR3 is TGTGCCAGCAGCCCGCATTCCTGGACAGGTCGGGAGACCCAGTACTTC. Its translation: CASSPHSWTGRETQYF.

The V call is TRBV28, the J call TRBJ2-7, with 10 bases lining up with TRBD2. V lost 6 bases to trimming and J lost 1 base; unmatched junction nucleotides: 6. The CDR3 contains 15 residues. From germline, CDR1 is MDHEN and CDR2 SYDVKM. The CDR3 coding sequence is TGTGCCAGCAGCTTTAGCGGGAGGTTGTCCTACGAGCAGTACTTC. The encoded protein is CASSFSGRLSYEQYF.

Written as DNA, the CDR3 is TGCGCCAGCAGCCAAGGTGCTAGCGGGACTCTGGGGGAGCAGTACTTC. Translation gives CASSQGASGTLGEQYF. The rearrangement uses TRBV4-1 and TRBJ2-7, with TRBD2 matching over 9 bases. This CDR3 region has 16 residues. The V segment lost 1 base and the J segment 7 bases; nucleotides outside the gene matches: 11. The germline CDR1 and CDR2 sequences are MGHRA and YSYEKL.

V and J are TRBV2 and TRBJ2-7; D ambiguous. The ends were cut back, 5 bases at V and 2 bases at J, with 10 bases in the middle. CDR1 SNHLY and CDR2 FYNNEI come from the germline V gene. The CDR3 consists of 13 residues. The CDR3 protein is CASSFALAYEQYF. The CDR3 DNA reads as TGTGCCAGCAGTTTTGCGCTAGCCTACGAGCAGTACTTC. The whole variable domain, filled in from reference TRBV2 and TRBJ2-7, reads EPEVTQTPSHQVTQMGQEVILRCVPISNHLYFYWYRQILGQKVEFLVSFYNNEISEKSEIFDDQFSVERPDGSNFTLKIRSTKLEDSAMYFCASSFALAYEQYFGPGTRLTVT.

The CDR3 sequence: CAISERAGGETQYF. CDR3 DNA: TGTGCCATCAGTGAGCGGGCGGGAGGTGAGACCCAGTACTTC. The chain is built from TRBV10-3 and TRBJ2-5, with 8 bases matching TRBD2. CDR1 is ENHRY, CDR2 SYGVKD, per germline. After removal of 2 bases from V and 5 bases from J, the junction contained 4 bases not matched to a gene. The CDR3 length is 14 residues.

V and J are TRBV27 and TRBJ2-7; 8 nucleotides line up with TRBD2. Germline trimming cut 4 bases from V and 6 bases from J; bases unmatched to any gene: 11. CDR3 length: 15 amino acids. Germline V gene lookup returns CDR1 MNHEY and CDR2 SMNVEV (reference sequence). The CDR3 DNA follows: TGTGCCAGCAGTTGGGCGGGAGGAGGTTTGGGCGAGCAGTACTTC. Translating gives CASSWAGGGLGEQYF.